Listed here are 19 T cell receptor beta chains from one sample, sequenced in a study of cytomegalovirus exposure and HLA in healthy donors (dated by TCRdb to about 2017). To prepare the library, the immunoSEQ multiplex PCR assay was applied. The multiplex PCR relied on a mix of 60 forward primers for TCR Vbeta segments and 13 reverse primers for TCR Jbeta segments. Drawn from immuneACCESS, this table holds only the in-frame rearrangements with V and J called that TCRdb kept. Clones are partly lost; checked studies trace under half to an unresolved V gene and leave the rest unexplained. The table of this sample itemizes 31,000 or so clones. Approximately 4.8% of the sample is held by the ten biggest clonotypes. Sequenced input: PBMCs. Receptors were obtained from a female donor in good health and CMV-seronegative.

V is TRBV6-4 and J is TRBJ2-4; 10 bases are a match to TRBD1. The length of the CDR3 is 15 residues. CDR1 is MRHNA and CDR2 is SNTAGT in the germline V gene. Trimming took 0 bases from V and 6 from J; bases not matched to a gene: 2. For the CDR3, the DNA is TGTGCCAGCAGTGACTCGACAGGGGGCGCAAACATTCAGTACTTC. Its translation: CASSDSTGGANIQYF.

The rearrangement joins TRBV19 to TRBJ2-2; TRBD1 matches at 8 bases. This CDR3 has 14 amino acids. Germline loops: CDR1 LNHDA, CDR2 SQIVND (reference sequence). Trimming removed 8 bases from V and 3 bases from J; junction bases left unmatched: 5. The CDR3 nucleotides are TGTGCCAGTGACAGGGGCTTGGACACCGGGGAGCTGTTTTTT. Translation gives CASDRGLDTGELFF.

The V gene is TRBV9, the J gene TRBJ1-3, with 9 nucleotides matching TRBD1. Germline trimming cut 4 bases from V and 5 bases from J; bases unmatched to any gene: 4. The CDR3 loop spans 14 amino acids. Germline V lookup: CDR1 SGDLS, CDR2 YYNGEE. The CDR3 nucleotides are TGTGCCAGCAGCCAAGGACAGGGGCGAAACACCATATATTTT. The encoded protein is CASSQGQGRNTIYF.

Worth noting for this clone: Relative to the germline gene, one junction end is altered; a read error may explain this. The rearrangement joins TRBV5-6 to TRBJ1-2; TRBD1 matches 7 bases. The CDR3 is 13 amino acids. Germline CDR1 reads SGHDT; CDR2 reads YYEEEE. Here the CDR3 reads CASSWTGGYGHTF. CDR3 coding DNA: TGTGCCAGCAGCTGGACAGGAGGGTATGGCCACACCTTC.

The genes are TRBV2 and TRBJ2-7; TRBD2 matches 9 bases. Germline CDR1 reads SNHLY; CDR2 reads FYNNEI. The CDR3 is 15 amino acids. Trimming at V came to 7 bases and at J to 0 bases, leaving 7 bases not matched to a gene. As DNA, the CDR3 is TGTGCCAGCACGGGACTAGCCCCGAGCTCCTACGAGCAGTACTTC. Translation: CASTGLAPSSYEQYF.

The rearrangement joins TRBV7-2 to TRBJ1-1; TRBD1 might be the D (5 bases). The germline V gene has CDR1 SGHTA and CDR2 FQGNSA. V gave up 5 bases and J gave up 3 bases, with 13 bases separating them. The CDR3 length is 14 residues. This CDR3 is CASSTGGYDTEAFF. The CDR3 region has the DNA TGTGCCAGCAGCACCGGGGGTTACGACACTGAAGCTTTCTTT.

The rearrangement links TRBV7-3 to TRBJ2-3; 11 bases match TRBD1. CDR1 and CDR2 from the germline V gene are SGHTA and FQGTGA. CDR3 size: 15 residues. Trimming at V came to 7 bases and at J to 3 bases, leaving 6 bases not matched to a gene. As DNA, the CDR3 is TGTGCCAGCACCCTCGGGACAGGGGGGACAGATACGCAGTATTTT. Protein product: CASTLGTGGTDTQYF.

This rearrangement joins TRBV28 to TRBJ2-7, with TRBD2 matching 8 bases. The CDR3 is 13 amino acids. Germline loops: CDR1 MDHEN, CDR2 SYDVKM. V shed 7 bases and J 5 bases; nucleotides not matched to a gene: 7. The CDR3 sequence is CASTRGGFHEQYF. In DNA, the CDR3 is TGTGCCAGCACCCGGGGGGGCTTCCACGAGCAGTACTTC.

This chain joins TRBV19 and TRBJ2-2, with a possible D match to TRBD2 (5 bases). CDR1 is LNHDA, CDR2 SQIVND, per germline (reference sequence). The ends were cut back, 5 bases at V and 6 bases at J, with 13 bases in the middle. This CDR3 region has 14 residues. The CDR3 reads CASSDLRGAGELFF. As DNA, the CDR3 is TGTGCCAGTAGTGACCTACGGGGTGCCGGGGAGCTGTTTTTT. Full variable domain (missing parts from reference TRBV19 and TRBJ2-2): DGGITQSPKYLFRKEGQNVTLSCEQNLNHDAMYWYRQDPGQGLRLIYYSQIVNDFQKGDIAEGYSVSREKKESFPLTVTSAQKNPTAFYLCASSDLRGAGELFFGEGSRLTVL.

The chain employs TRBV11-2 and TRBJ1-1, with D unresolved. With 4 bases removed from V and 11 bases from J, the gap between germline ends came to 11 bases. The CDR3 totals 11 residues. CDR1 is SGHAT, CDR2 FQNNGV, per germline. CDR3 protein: CASSSTAKAFF. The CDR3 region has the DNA TGTGCCAGCAGCTCAACCGCTAAGGCTTTCTTT.

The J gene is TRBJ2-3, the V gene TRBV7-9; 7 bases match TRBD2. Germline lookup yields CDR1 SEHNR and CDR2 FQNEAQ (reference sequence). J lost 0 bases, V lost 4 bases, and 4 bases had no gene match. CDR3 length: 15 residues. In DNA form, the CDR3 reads TGTGCCAGCAGCTGGGGGGGTACTAGCACAGATACGCAGTATTTT. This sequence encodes CASSWGGTSTDTQYF.

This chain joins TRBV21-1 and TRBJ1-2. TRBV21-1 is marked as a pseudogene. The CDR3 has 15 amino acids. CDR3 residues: CASSKGGRDRGGYTF. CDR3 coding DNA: TGTGCCAGCAGCAAGGGAGGCAGGGATAGGGGTGGCTACACCTTC.

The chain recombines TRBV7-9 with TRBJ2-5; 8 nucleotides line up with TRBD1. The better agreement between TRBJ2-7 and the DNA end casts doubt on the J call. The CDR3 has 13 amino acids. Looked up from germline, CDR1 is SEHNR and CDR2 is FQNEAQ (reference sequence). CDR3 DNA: TGTGCCAGCACCCGGACAGGGCCCTACGAGCAGTACTTC. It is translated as CASTRTGPYEQYF.

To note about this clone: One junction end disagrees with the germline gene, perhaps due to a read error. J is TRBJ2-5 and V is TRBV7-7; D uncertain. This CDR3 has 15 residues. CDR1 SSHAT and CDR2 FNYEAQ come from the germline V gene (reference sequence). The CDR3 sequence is CASSSRLGSWETQYF. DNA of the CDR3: TGTGCTAGCAGCTCCCGCCTTGGTAGCTGGGAGACCCAGTACTTC.

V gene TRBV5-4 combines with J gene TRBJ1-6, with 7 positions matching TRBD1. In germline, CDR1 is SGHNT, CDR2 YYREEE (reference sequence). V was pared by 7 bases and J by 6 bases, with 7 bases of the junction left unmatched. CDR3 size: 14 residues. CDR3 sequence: CASAPGTVNSPLHF. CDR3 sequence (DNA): TGTGCCAGCGCCCCCGGGACAGTTAATTCACCCCTCCACTTT.

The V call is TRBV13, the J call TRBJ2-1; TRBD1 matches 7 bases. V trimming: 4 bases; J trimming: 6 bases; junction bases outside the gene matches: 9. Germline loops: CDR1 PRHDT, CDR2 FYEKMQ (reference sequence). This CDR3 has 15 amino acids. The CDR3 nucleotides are TGTGCCAGCAGCTCCGCCGGGACAGAGGGCAATGAGCAGTTCTTC. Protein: CASSSAGTEGNEQFF.

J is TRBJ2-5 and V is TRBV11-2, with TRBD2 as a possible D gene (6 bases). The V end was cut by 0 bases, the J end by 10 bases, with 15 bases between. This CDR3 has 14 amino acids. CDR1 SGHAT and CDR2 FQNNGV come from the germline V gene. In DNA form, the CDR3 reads TGTGCCAGCAGCTTAGAACCGGGGCTCGGGGGCCAGTACTTC. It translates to CASSLEPGLGGQYF.

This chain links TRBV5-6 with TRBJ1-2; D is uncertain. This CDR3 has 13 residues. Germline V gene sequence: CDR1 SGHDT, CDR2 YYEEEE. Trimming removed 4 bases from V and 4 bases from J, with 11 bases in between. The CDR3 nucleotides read TGTGCCAGCAGCCGGGAGGCAGGCTATGGCTACACCTTC. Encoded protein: CASSREAGYGYTF.

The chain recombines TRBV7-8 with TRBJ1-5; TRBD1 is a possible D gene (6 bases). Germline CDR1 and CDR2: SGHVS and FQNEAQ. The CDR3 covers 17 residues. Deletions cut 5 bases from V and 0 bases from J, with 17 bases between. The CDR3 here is CASSDRWGRISNQPQHF. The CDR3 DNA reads TGTGCCAGCAGCGATCGTTGGGGGCGCATTAGCAATCAGCCCCAGCATTTT. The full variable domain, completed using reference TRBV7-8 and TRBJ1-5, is GAGVSQSPRYKVAKRGQDVALRCDPISGHVSLFWYQQALGQGPEFLTYFQNEAQLDKSGLPSDRFFAERPEGSVSTLKIQRTQQEDSAVYLCASSDRWGRISNQPQHFGDGTRLSIL.